This T cell receptor (beta chain) was documented in a study of technical replicates of blood from four donors (dated by TCRdb to 2017 to 2019). Libraries were built with the immunoSEQ multiplex PCR assay. TCRdb retrieved this table from immuneACCESS and kept in-frame rearrangements only. Not all clones are present; in checked studies, unresolved V genes account for under half, and no reason is known for the remainder. The sample includes 68,000 or so clones, with 85% to 95% observed a single time. Approximately 0.38% of the sample is in the top ten clones. In the case of this clone: Its antigen is still unknown. No much larger clone is present one base from it, and per-base qualities are unavailable.

CDR1 and CDR2 are drawn from the germline V gene (reference sequence): SGHNT, YYREEE. Measured from the cysteine to the phenylalanine, the CDR3 is 17 residues long. The sequence is cut down to CDR3 DNA, 51 bases in frame from base 1. V was cut back by 1 base and J by 3 bases, leaving a gap of 20 bases between them. Recombination linked TRBV5-4 to TRBJ2-7; the D segment could be TRBD2, given 6 matching bases. The clonotype comes from a human donor in good health. The sequencing input was T cells isolated from PBMCs. The CDR3 has the sequence CASSLKGQRVPNYEQYF. Here is the DNA: TGTGCCAGCAGCTTGAAGGGTCAGCGGGTCCCCAACTACGAGCAGTACTTC.